The present T cell receptor (beta chain) was sequenced within a study of T cells in Graves' hyperthyroidism and ophthalmopathy. CDR3 length: 19 amino acids. V lost 0 bases and J lost 5, with 22 bases in between. In germline, CDR1 is SGHNT, CDR2 YENEEA. Using RNA transcripts as the source, TCR beta CDR3 regions were amplified. HTBI primers drove first-round RT-PCR of the TCR CDR3. TCRdb re-derived calls from the multiplex PCR reads in MiXCR, one entry per CDR3 protein. Of 450,000 to 650,000 distinct CDR3 sequences in the sample, 14% were seen once. Uncontrolled infection, other autoimmune disease, pregnancy or lactation barred patients from enrollment. This clonotype was detected ten times or more.

The chain couples TRBV11-3 to TRBJ2-2; D is perhaps TRBD2 (6 bases). What was sequenced was blood. The TCR was taken from a woman aged 18-30 years with Graves' ophthalmopathy. The CDR3 region is CASSLDYPEAGSGTGELFF. As DNA, the CDR3 is TGTGCCAGCAGCTTAGATTATCCCGAGGCGGGGTCGGGTACCGGGGAGCTGTTTTTT. Filled out from reference TRBV11-3 and TRBJ2-2, the complete variable domain reads EAGVVQSPRYKIIEKKQPVAFWCNPISGHNTLYWYLQNLGQGPELLIRYENEEAVDDSQLPKDRFSAERLKGVDSTLKIQPAELGDSAVYLCASSLDYPEAGSGTGELFFGEGSRLTVL.